Listed below are T cell receptor beta chains from one sample, sequenced in a study of T cell changes during pregnancy in multiple sclerosis. Generated by immunoSEQ multiplex PCR, the TCRdb table keeps only in-frame clones and is missing some. In the table there are under 70,000 clones, around 91% of which are singletons. The sequencing used peripheral blood, collected in the third trimester of pregnancy. These receptors came from a female donor in good health, enrolled as a control in a pregnancy study. The CDR3 runs from the conserved cysteine through the conserved F or W. The order of the fields is D gene, V gene, clone size, J gene, CDR3 protein, CDR3 DNA. D genes are given only for firm matches. Clone size is not always given. Where it is, it says once, few, many or a class for expanded clones.

TRBD1,TRBV27,NA,TRBJ2-1,CASSLSGQAWDEQFF,TGTGCCAGCAGTTTGTCGGGACAGGCTTGGGATGAGCAGTTCTTC
TRBD2,TRBV19,NA,TRBJ2-5,CASSIGLAGGLQETQYF,TGTGCCAGTAGTATAGGGTTGGCGGGGGGATTACAAGAGACCCAGTACTTC
NA,TRBV5-6,NA,TRBJ1-2,CASSWLYQGDYGYTF,TGTGCCAGCAGCTGGCTATATCAGGGTGACTATGGCTACACCTTC
NA,TRBV15,NA,TRBJ1-1,CATSRDWGEIRPEAFF,TGTGCCACCAGCAGAGATTGGGGAGAAATTCGCCCTGAAGCTTTCTTT
TRBD2,TRBV30,NA,TRBJ2-1,CACPKGLAGGHNEQFF,TGTGCCTGTCCTAAGGGCCTAGCGGGGGGCCACAATGAGCAGTTCTTC
TRBD2,TRBV9,NA,TRBJ2-1,CASSVGGLAGGNEQFF,TGTGCCAGCAGCGTAGGGGGACTAGCGGGAGGGAATGAGCAGTTCTTC
NA,TRBV19,NA,TRBJ2-3,CASGTTTDTQYF,TGTGCCAGCGGGACAACCACAGATACGCAGTATTTT
NA,TRBV7-3,NA,TRBJ2-1,CASSSRLTVSEQFF,TGTGCCAGCAGCTCCCGACTGACAGTTAGTGAGCAGTTCTTC
NA,TRBV6-1,NA,TRBJ1-2,CASSDSYGYTF,TGTGCCAGCAGTGACAGCTATGGCTACACCTTC
NA,TRBV15,NA,TRBJ2-1,CATSISRELLSYNEQFF,TGTGCCACCAGCATAAGCCGGGAACTACTATCCTACAATGAGCAGTTCTTC
NA,TRBV7-6,NA,TRBJ2-5,CASSREPYRELETQYF,TGTGCCAGCAGCCGAGAGCCCTACAGGGAGTTGGAGACCCAGTACTTC
NA,TRBV30,NA,TRBJ2-7,CAWDRRGGGYEQYF,TGTGCCTGGGACAGGAGAGGGGGTGGCTACGAGCAGTACTTC
NA,TRBV6-6,NA,TRBJ1-4,CASSRLGARNEKLFF,TGTGCCAGCAGCCGCTTAGGGGCCCGTAATGAAAAACTGTTTTTT
TRBD1,TRBV9,NA,TRBJ1-2,CASSPRTGTNYGYTF,TGTGCCAGCAGCCCAAGGACAGGCACAAACTATGGCTACACCTTC
NA,TRBV7-3,NA,TRBJ1-1,CASSLLTGPLMNTEAFF,TGTGCCAGCAGCTTGCTAACAGGACCCCTCATGAACACTGAAGCTTTCTTT
TRBD1,TRBV7-2,few,TRBJ1-5,CASSLVPTGDQPQHF,TGTGCCAGCAGCTTAGTCCCGACAGGGGATCAGCCCCAGCATTTT
TRBD2,TRBV11-3,NA,TRBJ2-1,CASSSQLAGGGSYNEQFF,TGTGCCAGCAGCTCTCAACTAGCGGGAGGCGGCTCCTACAATGAGCAGTTCTTC
NA,TRBV6-5,few,TRBJ1-3,CASRPTGTGNTIYF,TGTGCCAGCAGACCAACAGGGACTGGAAACACCATATATTTT
NA,TRBV30,NA,TRBJ2-5,CAWSVAVEETQYF,TGTGCCTGGAGTGTAGCGGTAGAGGAGACCCAGTACTTC
TRBD2,TRBV11-2,NA,TRBJ2-1,CASSPRWAGGFYNEQFF,TGTGCCAGCAGCCCGCGTTGGGCGGGAGGTTTCTACAATGAGCAGTTCTTC
TRBD1,TRBV15,few,TRBJ1-4,CATSGDRVNEKLFF,TGTGCCACCAGTGGGGACAGGGTTAATGAAAAACTGTTTTTT
NA,TRBV16,NA,TRBJ2-1,CASSQIRGGKDEQFF,TGTGCCAGCAGCCAAATCAGGGGCGGAAAAGATGAGCAGTTCTTC